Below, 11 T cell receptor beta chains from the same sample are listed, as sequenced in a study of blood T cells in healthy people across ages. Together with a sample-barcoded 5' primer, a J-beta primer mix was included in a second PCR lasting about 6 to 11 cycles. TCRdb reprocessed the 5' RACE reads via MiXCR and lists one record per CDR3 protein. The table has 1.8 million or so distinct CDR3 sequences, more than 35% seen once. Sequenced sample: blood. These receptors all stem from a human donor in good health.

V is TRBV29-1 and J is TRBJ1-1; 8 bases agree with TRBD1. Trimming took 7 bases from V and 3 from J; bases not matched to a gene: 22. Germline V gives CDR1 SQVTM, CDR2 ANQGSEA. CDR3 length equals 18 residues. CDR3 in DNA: TGCAGCGCTTTCTTACCCCTTTACAGGGGGTCGTATCACACTGAAGCTTTCTTT. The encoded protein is CSAFLPLYRGSYHTEAFF. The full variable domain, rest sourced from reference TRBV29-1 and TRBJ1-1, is SAVISQKPSRDICQRGTSLTIQCQVDSQVTMMFWYRQQPGQSLTLIATANQGSEATYESGFVIDKFPISRPNLTFSTLTVSNMSPEDSSIYLCSAFLPLYRGSYHTEAFFGQGTRLTVV.

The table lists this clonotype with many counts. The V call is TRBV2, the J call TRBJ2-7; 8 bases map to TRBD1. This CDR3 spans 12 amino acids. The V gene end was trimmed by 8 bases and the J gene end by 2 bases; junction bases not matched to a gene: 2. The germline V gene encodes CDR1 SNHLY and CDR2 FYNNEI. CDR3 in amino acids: CASGTGPYEQYF. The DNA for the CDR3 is TGTGCCAGCGGGACAGGACCCTACGAGCAGTACTTC.

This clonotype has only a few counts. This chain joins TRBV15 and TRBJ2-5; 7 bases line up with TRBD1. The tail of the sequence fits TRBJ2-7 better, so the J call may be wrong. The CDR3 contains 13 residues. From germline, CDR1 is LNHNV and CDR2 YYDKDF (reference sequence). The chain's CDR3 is CATSLTGVSEQYF. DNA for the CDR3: TGTGCCACCAGCCTCACAGGGGTGTCCGAGCAGTACTTC.

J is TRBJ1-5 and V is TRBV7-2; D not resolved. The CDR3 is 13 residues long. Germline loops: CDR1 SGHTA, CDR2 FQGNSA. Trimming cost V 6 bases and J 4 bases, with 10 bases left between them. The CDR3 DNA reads TGTGCCAGCAGGCCCACTAATAATCAGCCCCAGCATTTT. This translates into CASRPTNNQPQHF.

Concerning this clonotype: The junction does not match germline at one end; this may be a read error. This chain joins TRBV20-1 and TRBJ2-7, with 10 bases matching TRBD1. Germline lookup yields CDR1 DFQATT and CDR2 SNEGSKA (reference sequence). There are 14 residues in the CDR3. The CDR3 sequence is CSAREDRGTYGQYF. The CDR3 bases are TGCAGTGCTAGAGAGGACAGGGGGACCTACGGGCAGTACTTC.

Here the CDR3 DNA reads TGTGCCAGCAGTTTTCCGGGACAGCCCTACGAGCAGTACGTC. This gives the protein CASSFPGQPYEQYV. The V and J genes are TRBV28 and TRBJ2-7, with 7 nucleotides matching TRBD1. V was clipped by 3 bases and J by 2 bases; unmatched bases: 4. CDR3 length equals 14 residues. CDR1 MDHEN and CDR2 SYDVKM come from the germline V gene.

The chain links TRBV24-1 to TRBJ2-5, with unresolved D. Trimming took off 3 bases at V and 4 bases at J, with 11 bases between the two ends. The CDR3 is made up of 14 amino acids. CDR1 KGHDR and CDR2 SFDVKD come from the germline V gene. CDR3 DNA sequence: TGTGCCACCAGTGATCCCAACTCCGGAGAGACCCAGTACTTC. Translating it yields CATSDPNSGETQYF.

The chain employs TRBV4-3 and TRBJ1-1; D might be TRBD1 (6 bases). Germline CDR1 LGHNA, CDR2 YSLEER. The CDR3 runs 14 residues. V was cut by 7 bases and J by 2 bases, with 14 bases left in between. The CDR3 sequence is CASIKEGENTEAFF. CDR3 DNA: TGCGCCAGCATAAAAGAGGGGGAAAACACTGAAGCTTTCTTT.

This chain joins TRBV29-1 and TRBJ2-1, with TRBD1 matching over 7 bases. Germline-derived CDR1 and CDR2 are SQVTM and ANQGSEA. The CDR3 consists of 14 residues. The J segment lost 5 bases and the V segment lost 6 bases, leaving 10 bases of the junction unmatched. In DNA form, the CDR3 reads TGCAGCGTAAACACCGGGACAGCAAACAATGAGCAGTTCTTC. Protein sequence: CSVNTGTANNEQFF.

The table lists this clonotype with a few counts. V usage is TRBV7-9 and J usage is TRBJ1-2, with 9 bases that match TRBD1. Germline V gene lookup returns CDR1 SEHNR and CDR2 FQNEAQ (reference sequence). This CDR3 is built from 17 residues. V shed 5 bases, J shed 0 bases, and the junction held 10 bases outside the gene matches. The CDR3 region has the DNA TGTGCCAGCAGCCTAGGACAGGGGACCTTCTCTAACTATGGCTACACCTTC. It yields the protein CASSLGQGTFSNYGYTF.

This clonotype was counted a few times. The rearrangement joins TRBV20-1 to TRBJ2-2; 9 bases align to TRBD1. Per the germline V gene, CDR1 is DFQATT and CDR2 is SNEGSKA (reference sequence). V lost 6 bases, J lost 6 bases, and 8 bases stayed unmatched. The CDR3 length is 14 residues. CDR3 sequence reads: CSARDREASGELFF. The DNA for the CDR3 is TGCAGTGCAAGGGACAGGGAGGCTTCCGGGGAGCTGTTTTTT.